What follows are 28 T cell receptor beta chains derived from one specimen sequenced in a study of blood T cell repertoires in COVID-19. Here immunoSEQ multiplex PCR was the method, and the copy in TCRdb shows in-frame clones only, minus some. Of more than 90,000 clones listed, more than 75% are singletons. The sample taken for sequencing was peripheral blood. The receptors stem from a man older than 75 with acute or convalescent COVID-19.

This sequence joins TRBV27 and TRBJ2-7, with TRBD1 matching 8 bases. The length of the CDR3 is 13 residues. Germline assignment: CDR1 MNHEY and CDR2 SMNVEV (reference sequence). V lost 9 bases, J lost 4 bases, and 8 bases stayed unmatched. Here the CDR3 DNA reads TGTGCCAGTAGACAGGGGTATGAGTACGAGCAGTACTTC. This gives the protein CASRQGYEYEQYF.

The V call is TRBV19, the J call TRBJ1-5; the D gene is possibly TRBD1 (5 bases). Trimming stripped 8 bases from V and 1 base from J, with 9 bases between. The germline gives CDR1 LNHDA, CDR2 SQIVND (reference sequence). The CDR3 loop spans 13 amino acids. CDR3 DNA: TGTGCCAGTGGGCGGGGGAGCAATCAGCCCCAGCATTTT. This codes for CASGRGSNQPQHF.

The J gene is TRBJ1-5, the V gene TRBV18, with D perhaps TRBD1 (5 bases). There are 14 residues in the CDR3. CDR1 is KGHSH, CDR2 LQKENI, per germline. V lost 1 base and J lost 4, with 8 bases in between. The CDR3 sequence: CASSPQGTNQPQHF. CDR3 sequence (DNA): TGTGCCAGCTCACCACAGGGGACTAATCAGCCCCAGCATTTT.

The chain employs TRBV5-1 and TRBJ2-3, with 9 bases matching TRBD2. Germline V gene lookup returns CDR1 SGHRS and CDR2 YFSETQ. V gave up 3 bases and J gave up 2 bases; unmatched junction bases: 10. The CDR3 consists of 17 residues. Here the CDR3 DNA reads TGCGCCAGCAGCTCGCAGGCAGCGGGGGGCCTCACAGATACGCAGTATTTT. Protein product: CASSSQAAGGLTDTQYF.

The chain has TRBV10-1 and TRBJ2-3, with TRBD1 as a possible D gene (5 bases). The CDR3 is 16 amino acids. The germline V gene encodes CDR1 WNHNN and CDR2 SYGVQD (reference sequence). V lost 3 bases and J 3 bases, leaving 16 bases between the germline ends. The CDR3 DNA follows: TGCGCCAGCAGTGAAGGAATCCAGGGTTTTACAGATACGCAGTATTTT. This codes for CASSEGIQGFTDTQYF.

A note on this clone: Other DNA sequences in this sample translate to the same CDR3. J is TRBJ2-7 and V is TRBV6-5, with 13 bases aligning to TRBD2. This CDR3 is built from 15 residues. The junction had 6 bases not matched to a gene; V was cut back by 5 bases and J by 5 bases. In germline, CDR1 is MNHEY, CDR2 SVGAGI. The CDR3 nucleotides are TGTGCCAGCAGTACACGGACTAGCGGGAGAAACGAGCAGTACTTC. Translated, it gives CASSTRTSGRNEQYF.

Many counts were recorded for this clone. V is TRBV18 and J is TRBJ1-2; tentatively, D is TRBD1 (6 bases). The CDR3 consists of 14 residues. Germline CDR1 is KGHSH and CDR2 is LQKENI. The ends were cut back, 4 bases at V and 5 bases at J, with 14 bases in the middle. CDR3: CASSLDRRGYGYTF. DNA for the CDR3: TGTGCCAGCTCACTGGACAGAAGAGGATATGGCTACACCTTC. The entire variable domain, with the rest obtained from reference TRBV18 and TRBJ1-2, is as follows: NAGVMQNPRHLVRRRGQEARLRCSPMKGHSHVYWYRQLPEEGLKFMVYLQKENIIDESGMPKERFSAEFPKEGPSILRIQQVVRGDSAAYFCASSLDRRGYGYTFGSGTRLTVV.

V and J are TRBV2 and TRBJ2-3; D is perhaps TRBD2 (8 bases). Germline loops: CDR1 SNHLY, CDR2 FYNNEI. The CDR3 has 13 amino acids. The V end lost 10 bases, the J end lost 5 bases, and 16 bases lay between the germline ends. CDR3 sequence reads: CANSGAGGDTQYF. The CDR3 DNA is TGTGCCAATAGCGGGGCAGGGGGAGATACGCAGTATTTT.

The chain carries TRBV30 and TRBJ1-4, with 9 positions matching TRBD1. The V gene end was trimmed by 4 bases and the J gene end by 0 bases; junction bases not matched to a gene: 9. Germline CDR1 and CDR2: GTSNPN and SVGIG (reference sequence). This CDR3 has 17 amino acids. This CDR3 is CAWTRGQGSATNEKLFF. CDR3 nucleotide sequence: TGTGCCTGGACTCGTGGACAGGGGTCGGCAACTAATGAAAAACTGTTTTTT.

The chain recombines TRBV6-5 with TRBJ1-2, with a tentative D call TRBD1 (6 bases). The germline V gene encodes CDR1 MNHEY and CDR2 SVGAGI. The CDR3 covers 15 residues. V dropped 5 bases and J dropped 4 bases, with 17 bases sitting between them. The CDR3 region is CASSPSQTGSYGYTF. CDR3 in DNA: TGTGCCAGCAGTCCGAGCCAGACAGGTTCCTATGGCTACACCTTC.

This clone has only a few counts. The CDR3 nucleotides are TGTGCCAGCAGTGAGCCTAGAAAGAACACTGAAGCTTTCTTT. It encodes CASSEPRKNTEAFF. V gene TRBV6-1 combines with J gene TRBJ1-1, with D unresolved. Germline lookup yields CDR1 MNHNS and CDR2 SASEGT. Trimming removed 3 bases from V and 1 base from J, with 9 bases in between. The CDR3 runs to 14 residues.

In its sample, this clone was seen a few times. This chain links TRBV5-6 with TRBJ2-3; D is possibly TRBD1 (6 bases). Trimming took 8 bases from V and 5 from J, leaving 18 bases between them. CDR3 length: 14 residues. The V gene's germline CDR1 is SGHDT and CDR2 YYEEEE. The CDR3 here is CARPDRTEQDTQYF. The CDR3 DNA is TGTGCCAGACCCGACAGGACCGAACAAGATACGCAGTATTTT.

The V and J genes are TRBV27 and TRBJ2-2; TRBD1 matches 12 bases. With V trimmed by 8 bases and J by 1 base, 17 bases remained unmatched. The CDR3 contains 20 residues. The V gene's germline CDR1 is MNHEY and CDR2 SMNVEV (reference sequence). CDR3 in amino acids: CASAATRGTGGRKNTGELFF. The CDR3 DNA sequence: TGTGCCAGCGCAGCAACGAGGGGGACAGGGGGCCGAAAGAACACCGGGGAGCTGTTTTTT.

This clone was counted a few times. The V and J genes are TRBV20-1 and TRBJ1-2; no firm D call. Trimming left V 3 bases short and J 8 bases short, with 19 bases between. The CDR3 is 14 residues long. Per the germline V gene, CDR1 is DFQATT and CDR2 is SNEGSKA (reference sequence). The CDR3, as DNA: TGCAGTGCTAGTAGTCGCGGGCAGTCGAAAGGCTACACCTTC. This translates into CSASSRGQSKGYTF.

The chain is built from TRBV6-5 and TRBJ2-3, with 11 bases aligning to TRBD2. The CDR3 is 14 residues long. Per germline, CDR1 MNHEY and CDR2 SVGAGI. V gave up 6 bases and J gave up 5 bases; unmatched junction bases: 4. The CDR3 DNA reads TGTGCCAGCAGCATAGCGGGGGGGCGAGATACGCAGTATTTT. Residues: CASSIAGGRDTQYF.

The chain recombines TRBV6-5 with TRBJ2-5, with D maybe TRBD1 (6 bases). V was clipped by 6 bases and J by 0 bases, with 14 bases between them. The CDR3 sequence is 15 residues long. Germline assignment: CDR1 MNHEY and CDR2 SVGAGI. In nucleotides, the CDR3 is TGTGCCAGCAGCGGACAGTCACCTTACCAAGAGACCCAGTACTTC. Translated: CASSGQSPYQETQYF.

This sequence joins TRBV9 and TRBJ1-1; D is uncertain. This CDR3 spans 13 amino acids. Trimming shortened V by 3 bases and J by 4 bases, and 10 bases separated the two germline ends. Germline lookup yields CDR1 SGDLS and CDR2 YYNGEE. The CDR3 region is CASSAQWATEAFF. In DNA, the CDR3 is TGTGCCAGCAGCGCTCAGTGGGCCACTGAAGCTTTCTTT.

J is TRBJ2-7 and V is TRBV28; 14 bases agree with TRBD2. The CDR3 is 17 residues long. In germline, CDR1 is MDHEN, CDR2 SYDVKM. J gave up 5 bases and V 7 bases, and 13 bases lay outside the gene matches. CDR3 in amino acids: CASTGGTSGSSIHEQYF. CDR3 nucleotides: TGTGCCAGCACCGGGGGGACTAGCGGGAGTTCGATCCACGAGCAGTACTTC.

The chain is built from TRBV5-1 and TRBJ2-6; D remains ambiguous. The CDR3 is 14 residues long. Germline CDR1 is SGHRS and CDR2 is YFSETQ. The V end lost 6 bases, the J end lost 0 bases, and 7 bases lay between the germline ends. CDR3 protein: CASKESSGANVLTF. CDR3 coding DNA: TGCGCCAGCAAAGAGAGCTCTGGGGCCAACGTCCTGACTTTC.

The rearrangement uses TRBV5-1 and TRBJ1-2; D gene ambiguous. The V gene's germline CDR1 is SGHRS and CDR2 YFSETQ. V was pared by 1 base and J by 8 bases, with 18 bases between. The CDR3 spans 15 residues. CDR3 protein: CASSLSVSSGFGYTF. CDR3 nucleotide sequence: TGCGCCAGCAGCTTGTCTGTGTCTTCGGGGTTCGGCTACACCTTC.

The sample holds a few counts of this clone. The chain joins TRBV28 to TRBJ2-1, with D possibly matching TRBD2 (6 bases). The V and J ends lost 4 bases and 7 bases respectively, with 26 bases between them. Germline CDR1 is MDHEN and CDR2 is SYDVKM. The CDR3 is 18 amino acids. In DNA, the CDR3 is TGTGCCAGCAGTTCCCCGGGGGAGCGGAGGGCCTGGAGAAATGAGCAGTTCTTC. It translates to CASSSPGERRAWRNEQFF.

This chain joins TRBV4-1 and TRBJ1-5; the D is unclear. The germline V and J ends were trimmed by 0 bases and 6 bases, with 6 bases remaining between them. CDR3 length: 13 residues. Per germline, CDR1 MGHRA and CDR2 YSYEKL. The DNA for the CDR3 is TGCGCCAGCAGCCAAGATATCAGTCAGCCCCAGCATTTT. This gives the protein CASSQDISQPQHF.

This sequence joins TRBV29-1 and TRBJ2-3, with 11 positions matching TRBD2. The CDR3 runs 14 residues. Germline V CDR1 and CDR2: SQVTM, ANQGSEA. V was pared by 3 bases and J by 2 bases, with 1 base of the junction left unmatched. The CDR3 DNA follows: TGCAGCGTTGAGACTAGCGGGGTCACAGATACGCAGTATTTT. Amino acids: CSVETSGVTDTQYF.

This chain links TRBV7-2 with TRBJ1-1, with a possible D match to TRBD1 (5 bases). Germline CDR1 SGHTA, CDR2 FQGNSA. The ends were cut back, 4 bases at V and 2 bases at J, with 11 bases in the middle. There are 14 residues in the CDR3. The CDR3 sequence is CASSSSRVNTEAFF. CDR3 DNA sequence: TGTGCCAGCAGCTCCTCCAGGGTTAACACTGAAGCTTTCTTT.

This rearrangement joins TRBV12-5 to TRBJ1-1, with 7 bases aligning to TRBD1. There are 17 residues in the CDR3. V gave up 5 bases and J gave up 1 base; unmatched junction bases: 13. The germline gives CDR1 LGHNT, CDR2 FRNRAP. CDR3 protein: CASGRNLDRVGNTEAFF. The CDR3 DNA follows: TGTGCTAGTGGTCGTAACTTAGACAGGGTGGGGAACACTGAAGCTTTCTTT.

The chain joins TRBV14 to TRBJ1-6; D perhaps matches TRBD1 (5 bases). Looked up from germline, CDR1 is SGHDN and CDR2 is FVKESK. The CDR3 contains 18 residues. V lost 0 bases to trimming and J lost 0 bases, with 12 bases between them. As DNA, the CDR3 is TGTGCCAGCAGCCAAGAGCGGGGGGGACGCTCCTATAATTCACCCCTCCACTTT. This codes for CASSQERGGRSYNSPLHF.

This chain joins TRBV9 and TRBJ2-1; TRBD2 aligns across 8 bases. Losses at the gene ends were 0 bases for V and 0 bases for J; bases not matched to a gene: 5. The germline CDR1 and CDR2 sequences are SGDLS and YYNGEE. The CDR3 runs to 17 residues. In DNA form, the CDR3 reads TGTGCCAGCAGCGTAGGTAGCGGGACCAGCTCCTACAATGAGCAGTTCTTC. Protein: CASSVGSGTSSYNEQFF.

The V call is TRBV7-2, the J call TRBJ1-5, with 10 bases that match TRBD1. V lost 5 bases and J lost 2; bases outside the gene matches: 6. The CDR3 covers 16 residues. Germline loops: CDR1 SGHTA, CDR2 FQGNSA. The CDR3 coding sequence is TGTGCCAGCAGCACCGACGGGACAGGGGGCAATCAGCCCCAGCATTTT. Its protein is CASSTDGTGGNQPQHF.